The 28 T cell receptor beta chains in this list originate from one sample, sequenced in a study of control samples from healthy donors and cancer patients. Assay used: immunoSEQ multiplex PCR; TCRdb lists only in-frame clones, some missing. The profile shows about 65,000 clones, 90% of them singletons. Sequenced sample: PBMCs. These receptors came from a woman between 45 and 65 years old with colorectal cancer.

This CDR3 is CSVGGTEDYGYTF. The CDR3 nucleotides read TGCAGCGTTGGCGGAACGGAGGACTATGGCTACACCTTC. The chain carries TRBV29-1 and TRBJ1-2; D remains unclear. The germline V gene encodes CDR1 SQVTM and CDR2 ANQGSEA. This CDR3 contains 13 residues. Trimming pared 4 bases from V and 3 bases from J, leaving 12 bases between.

The V gene is TRBV5-6, the J gene TRBJ1-3, with D uncertain. Germline V gene data show CDR1 as SGHDT and CDR2 as YYEEEE. The CDR3 runs to 15 residues. With 5 bases removed from V and 0 bases from J, the gap between germline ends came to 12 bases. The CDR3 sequence is CASSPPGFSGNTIYF. The CDR3 DNA is TGTGCCAGCAGTCCGCCGGGCTTCTCTGGAAACACCATATATTTT. The whole variable domain, filled in from reference TRBV5-6 and TRBJ1-3, reads DAGVTQSPTHLIKTRGQQVTLRCSPKSGHDTVSWYQQALGQGPQFIFQYYEEEERQRGNFPDRFSGHQFPNYSSELNVNALLLGDSALYLCASSPPGFSGNTIYFGEGSWLTVV.

A single count supports this clone. This chain uses TRBV3-1 (or the pseudogene TRBV3-2) with TRBJ2-7; D ambiguous. V was trimmed by 3 bases and J by 0 bases, leaving 12 bases between them. This CDR3 is built from 15 residues. Germline V CDR1 and CDR2: LGHDT, YNNKEL (reference sequence). In nucleotides, the CDR3 is TGTGCCAGCAGCCATGAGGCGACCAGCTCCTACGAGCAGTACTTC. Protein product: CASSHEATSSYEQYF.

This clone appeared once. This chain uses TRBV3-1 (or the pseudogene TRBV3-2) with TRBJ1-5, with D unclear. Germline values: CDR1 LGHDT, CDR2 YNNKEL (reference sequence). With 1 base removed from V and 1 base from J, the gap between germline ends came to 11 bases. The CDR3 runs 16 residues. In nucleotides, the CDR3 is TGTGCCAGCAGCCAAGGGACGGGGTTCAGCAATCAGCCCCAGCATTTT. Amino acid sequence: CASSQGTGFSNQPQHF.

V gene TRBV10-1 combines with J gene TRBJ1-1, with 8 bases fitting TRBD1. Germline loops: CDR1 WNHNN, CDR2 SYGVQD (reference sequence). Trimming cost V 10 bases and J 6 bases; bases outside gene matches: 10. There are 13 residues in the CDR3. The CDR3 nucleotides read TGCGCCACCATAATCGACAGGGGCTCTGAAGCTTTCTTT. Translating it yields CATIIDRGSEAFF.

The chain combines TRBV19 with TRBJ2-1; unclear D gene. The CDR3 spans 12 residues. The V gene lost 4 bases and the J gene lost 8 bases, with 9 bases spanning the gap. Germline V lookup: CDR1 LNHDA, CDR2 SQIVND (reference sequence). The CDR3 sequence: CASSTKRDEQFF. The CDR3 DNA reads as TGTGCCAGTAGTACGAAGCGCGATGAGCAGTTCTTC.

This rearrangement joins TRBV2 to TRBJ2-5; D gene unclear. The CDR3 contains 13 residues. The V gene lost 4 bases and the J gene lost 4 bases, with 10 bases spanning the gap. Looked up from germline, CDR1 is SNHLY and CDR2 is FYNNEI. Written as DNA, the CDR3 is TGTGCCAGCAGTGGAGAGTTCGGAGAGACCCAGTACTTC. Its translation is CASSGEFGETQYF.

This clone was seen a single time. This chain links TRBV7-8 with TRBJ1-1, with a weak D call TRBD1 (6 bases). The CDR3 spans 14 residues. Germline V gene data show CDR1 as SGHVS and CDR2 as FQNEAQ. V lost 5 bases, J lost 4 bases, and 14 bases lay in between. CDR3 region: CASSPNRASTEAFF. CDR3 bases: TGTGCCAGCAGCCCCAACAGGGCGAGCACTGAAGCTTTCTTT.

This clone was recorded once. This chain uses TRBV2 with TRBJ1-1; D not certain. Germline CDR1 is SNHLY and CDR2 is FYNNEI. The CDR3 runs to 14 residues. V gave up 5 bases and J gave up 0 bases, with 10 bases separating them. CDR3 region: CASSFVSMNTEAFF. Written as DNA, the CDR3 is TGTGCCAGCAGTTTTGTCTCTATGAACACTGAAGCTTTCTTT.

As regards this clone: Additional DNA sequences in this sample encode the identical CDR3. The chain employs TRBV3-1 (or the pseudogene TRBV3-2) and TRBJ2-5; 15 bases agree with TRBD2. The CDR3 is made up of 16 amino acids. CDR1 is LGHDT, CDR2 YNNKEL, per germline (reference sequence). Germline trimming cut 3 bases from V and 4 bases from J; bases unmatched to any gene: 3. The CDR3 loop is CASSHGLAGGRETQYF. CDR3 sequence (DNA): TGTGCCAGCAGCCACGGACTAGCGGGGGGGCGAGAGACCCAGTACTTC.

The chain couples TRBV7-3 to TRBJ2-5; TRBD2 agrees at 13 bases. This CDR3 is 17 amino acids long. Germline-derived CDR1 and CDR2 are SGHTA and FQGTGA. Trimming cost V 4 bases and J 5 bases; bases outside gene matches: 10. The CDR3 DNA reads as TGTGCCAGCAGCTCCCCCGGGACTAGCGGGACGTCGGAGACCCAGTACTTC. This codes for CASSSPGTSGTSETQYF. Using reference TRBV7-3 and TRBJ2-5 for the parts outside the CDR3, the full variable domain is GAGVSQTPSNKVTEKGKYVELRCDPISGHTALYWYRQSLGQGPEFLIYFQGTGAADDSGLPNDRFFAVRPEGSVSTLKIQRTERGDSAVYLCASSSPGTSGTSETQYFGPGTRLLVL.

The V and J genes are TRBV6-2 or TRBV6-3 and TRBJ2-2; TRBD1 or TRBD2 may be the D gene (5 bases each). CDR3 length equals 15 residues. CDR1 and CDR2 (germline): MNHEY, SVGEGT. V was cut by 2 bases and J by 8 bases, with 15 bases left in between. In nucleotides, the CDR3 is TGTGCCAGCAGTTACCGGAGGACATTCGCAGGGGAGCTGTTTTTT. It codes for CASSYRRTFAGELFF.

This clone has only one observation. The CDR3 region has the DNA TGTGCCAGTAGGGGCAGTCCCAGGGGGCACACTGAAGCTTTCTTT. Its translation: CASRGSPRGHTEAFF. V usage is TRBV19 and J usage is TRBJ1-1; 8 positions match TRBD1. Germline lookup yields CDR1 LNHDA and CDR2 SQIVND (reference sequence). V gave up 6 bases and J gave up 3 bases; unmatched junction bases: 9. There are 15 residues in the CDR3. Together with reference TRBV19 and TRBJ1-1, the CDR3 gives the full variable domain: DGGITQSPKYLFRKEGQNVTLSCEQNLNHDAMYWYRQDPGQGLRLIYYSQIVNDFQKGDIAEGYSVSREKKESFPLTVTSAQKNPTAFYLCASRGSPRGHTEAFFGQGTRLTVV.

The V and J genes are TRBV5-8 and TRBJ1-1, with D hard to call. The CDR3 totals 15 residues. The germline CDR1 and CDR2 sequences are SGHTS and YDEGEE. V was trimmed by 0 bases and J by 3 bases, leaving 12 bases between them. In DNA form, the CDR3 reads TGTGCCAGCAGCTTGGTCATGGGCTGGGACACTGAAGCTTTCTTT. Its protein is CASSLVMGWDTEAFF. The full variable domain, in which reference TRBV5-8 and TRBJ1-1 provide the parts outside the CDR3, is EAGVTQSPTHLIKTRGQQATLRCSPISGHTSVYWYQQALGLGLQFLLWYDEGEERNRGNFPPRFSGRQFPNYSSELNVNALELEDSALYLCASSLVMGWDTEAFFGQGTRLTVV.

V and J are TRBV5-6 and TRBJ1-2; 7 positions match TRBD1. CDR3 length equals 15 residues. V was pared by 4 bases and J by 2 bases, with 8 bases of the junction left unmatched. Germline V gene sequence: CDR1 SGHDT, CDR2 YYEEEE. The CDR3 region has the DNA TGTGCCAGCAGCCAGGAGACAGGGATCAACTATGGCTACACCTTC. This codes for CASSQETGINYGYTF.

CDR3 in amino acids: CASSVGQGSTEAFF. The CDR3 DNA sequence: TGTGCCAGCAGCGTCGGACAGGGGAGCACTGAAGCTTTCTTT. This sequence joins TRBV14 and TRBJ1-1, with 9 nucleotides matching TRBD1. This CDR3 has 14 amino acids. Germline lookup yields CDR1 SGHDN and CDR2 FVKESK. V lost 5 bases, J lost 4 bases, and 5 bases stayed unmatched.

This clone turned up a few times. The sample contains more than one DNA sequence encoding this CDR3. J is TRBJ1-3 and V is TRBV5-8, with D tentatively TRBD1 (5 bases). Trimming left V 3 bases short and J 2 bases short, with 12 bases between. The CDR3 is made up of 15 amino acids. Per the germline V gene, CDR1 is SGHTS and CDR2 is YDEGEE. CDR3 DNA: TGTGCCAGCAGCTCCGACAGAATCCCTGGAAACACCATATATTTT. This gives the protein CASSSDRIPGNTIYF.

The V call is TRBV5-1, the J call TRBJ2-5, with 9 bases aligning to TRBD2. CDR1 is SGHRS, CDR2 YFSETQ, per germline. The CDR3 sequence is 15 residues long. Unmatched junction bases numbered 5, after V lost 0 bases and J lost 5 bases. The CDR3, as DNA: TGCGCCAGCAGCTTGGGGACTAGCGATTTGGAGACCCAGTACTTC. The encoded protein is CASSLGTSDLETQYF.

The chain recombines TRBV18 with TRBJ2-1; 7 positions agree with TRBD2. CDR3 length: 16 amino acids. Germline trimming cut 2 bases from V and 4 bases from J; bases unmatched to any gene: 8. Looked up from germline, CDR1 is KGHSH and CDR2 is LQKENI. CDR3 sequence reads: CASSPNGGYIYNEQFF. CDR3 nucleotides: TGTGCCAGCTCACCAAACGGGGGGTACATTTACAATGAGCAGTTCTTC. Looking up the rest from reference TRBV18 and TRBJ2-1 gives the full variable domain: NAGVMQNPRHLVRRRGQEARLRCSPMKGHSHVYWYRQLPEEGLKFMVYLQKENIIDESGMPKERFSAEFPKEGPSILRIQQVVRGDSAAYFCASSPNGGYIYNEQFFGPGTRLTVL.

Only one count was recorded for this clone. The rearrangement joins TRBV4-1 to TRBJ1-1; 9 bases are shared with TRBD1. Per germline, CDR1 MGHRA and CDR2 YSYEKL. The ends lost 3 bases at V and 8 bases at J; junction bases unmatched: 7. The CDR3 is made up of 14 amino acids. The CDR3 loop reads CASSHGTGSTEAFF. DNA of the CDR3: TGCGCCAGCAGCCATGGGACAGGGAGTACCGAAGCTTTCTTT.

To note about this clone: Other DNA sequences in the same sample also yield this CDR3. The V gene is TRBV9, the J gene TRBJ1-4, with a weak D call TRBD1 (6 bases). The CDR3 extends over 14 amino acids. Trimming left V 3 bases short and J 6 bases short, with 12 bases between. Germline CDR1 SGDLS, CDR2 YYNGEE. The CDR3 DNA follows: TGTGCCAGCAGCGAAGGGGGATTTGATGAAAAACTGTTTTTT. Protein sequence: CASSEGGFDEKLFF.

V gene TRBV21-1 combines with J gene TRBJ2-7; the table's D call TRBD2 went unverified against the DNA. TRBV21-1 is designated a pseudogene. This CDR3 is 17 amino acids long. CDR3 loop: CASSKKREALSGAEQYF. The CDR3 DNA is TGTGCCAGCAGCAAAAAGAGGGAGGCCCTCTCCGGGGCCGAGCAGTACTTC.

The chain uses TRBV7-6 and TRBJ2-7, with D perhaps TRBD1 (6 bases). V lost 1 base and J 1 base, leaving 11 bases between the germline ends. CDR1 and CDR2 (germline): SGHVS, FNYEAQ. The CDR3 length is 15 residues. CDR3 DNA sequence: TGTGCCAGCAGCTTAGGGCCCGGACAGTCCTACGAGCAGTACTTC. Translation: CASSLGPGQSYEQYF.

This chain joins TRBV5-1 and TRBJ1-1; 8 bases align to TRBD1. Germline trimming cut 3 bases from V and 6 bases from J; bases unmatched to any gene: 7. The germline CDR1 and CDR2 sequences are SGHRS and YFSETQ. This CDR3 has 14 residues. CDR3 DNA: TGCGCCAGCAGCTCCAGGGGGCTAAGGGCTGAAGCTTTCTTT. Translation: CASSSRGLRAEAFF.

The rearrangement uses TRBV5-4 and TRBJ2-3; D is undetermined. V was clipped by 7 bases and J by 6 bases, with 15 bases between them. Germline assignment: CDR1 SGHNT and CDR2 YYREEE (reference sequence). This CDR3 contains 13 residues. CDR3 bases: TGTGCCAGCGGGCGCGATCGTACGGATACGCAGTATTTT. The encoded protein is CASGRDRTDTQYF.

J is TRBJ2-2 and V is TRBV12-3 or TRBV12-4, with unresolved D. Deletions cut 8 bases from V and 1 base from J, with 5 bases between. The CDR3 runs to 12 residues. The CDR3 DNA reads TGTGCCAGCGGCGGGAACACCGGGGAGCTGTTTTTT. It translates to CASGGNTGELFF.

The rearrangement links TRBV2 to TRBJ2-2; no definite D call. The CDR3 runs to 12 residues. Germline V gene sequence: CDR1 SNHLY, CDR2 FYNNEI. V was clipped by 7 bases and J by 1 base, with 4 bases between them. The CDR3 DNA follows: TGTGCCAGCAAAGAGAACACCGGGGAGCTGTTTTTT. This gives the protein CASKENTGELFF. Filled out from reference TRBV2 and TRBJ2-2, the complete variable domain reads EPEVTQTPSHQVTQMGQEVILRCVPISNHLYFYWYRQILGQKVEFLVSFYNNEISEKSEIFDDQFSVERPDGSNFTLKIRSTKLEDSAMYFCASKENTGELFFGEGSRLTVL.

The V and J genes are TRBV5-1 and TRBJ2-2, with TRBD1 identical over 12 bases. Per germline, CDR1 SGHRS and CDR2 YFSETQ. V was pared by 4 bases and J by 6 bases, with 10 bases of the junction left unmatched. The CDR3 is made up of 17 amino acids. DNA of the CDR3: TGCGCCAGCAGCCTGAGGGGACAGGGGGCTTTGTCCGGGGAGCTGTTTTTT. This codes for CASSLRGQGALSGELFF.